The 13 T cell receptor beta chains below come from one sample, sequenced in a study of cytomegalovirus exposure and HLA in healthy donors. It was with 60 Vbeta and 13 Jbeta primers that the PCR ran. Only in-frame clones appear in the TCRdb table, and some are missing; sequencing was by immunoSEQ multiplex PCR. The sample includes some 180,000 clones, about 9% of them seen just once. The specimen sequenced was PBMCs. The receptors shown here come from a woman aged 25 to 39 in good health and CMV-seropositive.

The chain joins TRBV4-2 to TRBJ2-2; D is perhaps TRBD2 (6 bases). The CDR3 is 15 residues long. Trimming left V 0 bases short and J 6 bases short, with 11 bases between. In germline, CDR1 is LGHNA, CDR2 YNFKEQ. CDR3 loop: CASSQDFSGAGELFF. CDR3 bases: TGTGCCAGCAGCCAAGACTTTTCGGGAGCCGGGGAGCTGTTTTTT.

This clone was found a few times. The rearrangement joins TRBV5-6 to TRBJ1-4; TRBD1 aligns across 9 bases. J gave up 7 bases and V 1 base, and 5 bases lay outside the gene matches. CDR3 size: 15 residues. Per the germline V gene, CDR1 is SGHDT and CDR2 is YYEEEE. CDR3 in DNA: TGTGCCAGCAGCTTGTTTGGGGACAGGGTTGAAAAACTGTTTTTT. Translating it yields CASSLFGDRVEKLFF.

V usage is TRBV5-4 and J usage is TRBJ2-1, with D perhaps TRBD2 (6 bases). The germline V gene encodes CDR1 SGHNT and CDR2 YYREEE (reference sequence). V lost 0 bases to trimming and J lost 5 bases, with 12 bases between them. This CDR3 comprises 15 residues. CDR3 DNA: TGTGCCAGCAGCTTGGGCGGGACGGCAAACAATGAGCAGTTCTTC. This sequence encodes CASSLGGTANNEQFF.

The chain carries TRBV6-1 and TRBJ2-7; D perhaps matches TRBD2 (5 bases). CDR1 is MNHNS and CDR2 is SASEGT in the germline V gene. CDR3 size: 16 residues. V was cut by 2 bases and J by 0 bases, with 14 bases left in between. CDR3 loop: CASSEFRGRSSYEQYF. The CDR3 DNA follows: TGTGCCAGCAGTGAATTCCGGGGAAGGAGCTCCTACGAGCAGTACTTC.

In its sample, this clone was seen a few times. The chain recombines TRBV7-9 with TRBJ1-2; 7 bases are shared with TRBD1. This CDR3 comprises 16 residues. The V gene end was trimmed by 5 bases and the J gene end by 0 bases; junction bases not matched to a gene: 9. Germline loops: CDR1 SEHNR, CDR2 FQNEAQ (reference sequence). CDR3 amino acids: CASSRRGTATNYGYTF. The CDR3, as DNA: TGTGCCAGCAGCCGACGAGGGACAGCCACTAACTATGGCTACACCTTC.

This chain links TRBV2 with TRBJ2-7; D may be TRBD2 (7 bases). This CDR3 comprises 15 residues. Trimming removed 1 base from V and 3 bases from J, with 13 bases in between. CDR1 is SNHLY, CDR2 FYNNEI, per germline. The CDR3 DNA reads TGTGCCAGCAGTGAAGGAGCGGGACATTTCTACGAGCAGTACTTC. Translation: CASSEGAGHFYEQYF.

This clone was observed a few times. This chain links TRBV5-1 with TRBJ2-7; D is unresolved. The V end was cut by 2 bases, the J end by 5 bases, with 14 bases between. The CDR3 has 14 residues. CDR1 is SGHRS and CDR2 is YFSETQ in the germline V gene. CDR3 DNA: TGCGCCAGCAGCTTTAACGTAGCTGGCAACGAGCAGTACTTC. Its translation: CASSFNVAGNEQYF.

The chain employs TRBV19 and TRBJ1-4; possible D gene TRBD1, 5 bases. V was cut by 10 bases and J by 8 bases, with 23 bases left in between. The CDR3 is 15 residues long. CDR1 is LNHDA and CDR2 is SQIVND in the germline V gene (reference sequence). CDR3: CATLSYGQGGEKLFF. The DNA for the CDR3 is TGTGCCACCCTTTCATATGGGCAGGGAGGCGAAAAACTGTTTTTT.

The table lists this clone with a few counts. The chain has TRBV19 and TRBJ1-1; D not resolved. V lost 5 bases and J 0 bases, leaving 13 bases between the germline ends. This CDR3 comprises 15 residues. The germline V gene has CDR1 LNHDA and CDR2 SQIVND (reference sequence). CDR3 protein: CASSGPRLMNTEAFF. In DNA form, the CDR3 reads TGTGCCAGTAGTGGCCCCCGATTGATGAACACTGAAGCTTTCTTT.

The chain employs TRBV19 and TRBJ2-1; possible D gene TRBD2, 5 bases. Trimming removed 5 bases at V and 3 bases at J, with 5 bases between. The germline gives CDR1 LNHDA, CDR2 SQIVND (reference sequence). The CDR3 consists of 12 residues. CDR3 sequence reads: CASSRDYNEQFF. CDR3 in DNA: TGTGCCAGTAGTCGGGACTACAATGAGCAGTTCTTC.

This clone was counted only a few times. V is TRBV2 and J is TRBJ2-1; weak D call: TRBD2 (5 bases). The CDR3 totals 20 residues. Looked up from germline, CDR1 is SNHLY and CDR2 is FYNNEI. Trimming removed 8 bases from V and 0 bases from J, with 29 bases in between. The CDR3 DNA follows: TGTGCCAGCCTTCAGAGAGGGTTCGTAACCCTGAAAAGCTCCTACAATGAGCAGTTCTTC. Amino acids: CASLQRGFVTLKSSYNEQFF.

V usage is TRBV6-4 and J usage is TRBJ2-7, with D hard to call. The CDR3 covers 16 residues. V lost 4 bases, J lost 0 bases, and 16 bases lay in between. CDR1 and CDR2 from the germline V gene are MRHNA and SNTAGT. The CDR3 here is CASSVHSPLSSYEQYF. The DNA of the CDR3 is TGTGCCAGCAGTGTGCACAGTCCGCTAAGCTCCTACGAGCAGTACTTC.

The chain links TRBV7-6 to TRBJ2-3, with a tentative D call TRBD1 (5 bases). V was trimmed by 2 bases and J by 0 bases, leaving 9 bases between them. Germline CDR1 and CDR2: SGHVS and FNYEAQ. CDR3 length equals 15 residues. The CDR3 reads CASSLRGLSTDTQYF. The CDR3 nucleotides read TGTGCCAGCAGCTTAAGGGGTCTTAGCACAGATACGCAGTATTTT.